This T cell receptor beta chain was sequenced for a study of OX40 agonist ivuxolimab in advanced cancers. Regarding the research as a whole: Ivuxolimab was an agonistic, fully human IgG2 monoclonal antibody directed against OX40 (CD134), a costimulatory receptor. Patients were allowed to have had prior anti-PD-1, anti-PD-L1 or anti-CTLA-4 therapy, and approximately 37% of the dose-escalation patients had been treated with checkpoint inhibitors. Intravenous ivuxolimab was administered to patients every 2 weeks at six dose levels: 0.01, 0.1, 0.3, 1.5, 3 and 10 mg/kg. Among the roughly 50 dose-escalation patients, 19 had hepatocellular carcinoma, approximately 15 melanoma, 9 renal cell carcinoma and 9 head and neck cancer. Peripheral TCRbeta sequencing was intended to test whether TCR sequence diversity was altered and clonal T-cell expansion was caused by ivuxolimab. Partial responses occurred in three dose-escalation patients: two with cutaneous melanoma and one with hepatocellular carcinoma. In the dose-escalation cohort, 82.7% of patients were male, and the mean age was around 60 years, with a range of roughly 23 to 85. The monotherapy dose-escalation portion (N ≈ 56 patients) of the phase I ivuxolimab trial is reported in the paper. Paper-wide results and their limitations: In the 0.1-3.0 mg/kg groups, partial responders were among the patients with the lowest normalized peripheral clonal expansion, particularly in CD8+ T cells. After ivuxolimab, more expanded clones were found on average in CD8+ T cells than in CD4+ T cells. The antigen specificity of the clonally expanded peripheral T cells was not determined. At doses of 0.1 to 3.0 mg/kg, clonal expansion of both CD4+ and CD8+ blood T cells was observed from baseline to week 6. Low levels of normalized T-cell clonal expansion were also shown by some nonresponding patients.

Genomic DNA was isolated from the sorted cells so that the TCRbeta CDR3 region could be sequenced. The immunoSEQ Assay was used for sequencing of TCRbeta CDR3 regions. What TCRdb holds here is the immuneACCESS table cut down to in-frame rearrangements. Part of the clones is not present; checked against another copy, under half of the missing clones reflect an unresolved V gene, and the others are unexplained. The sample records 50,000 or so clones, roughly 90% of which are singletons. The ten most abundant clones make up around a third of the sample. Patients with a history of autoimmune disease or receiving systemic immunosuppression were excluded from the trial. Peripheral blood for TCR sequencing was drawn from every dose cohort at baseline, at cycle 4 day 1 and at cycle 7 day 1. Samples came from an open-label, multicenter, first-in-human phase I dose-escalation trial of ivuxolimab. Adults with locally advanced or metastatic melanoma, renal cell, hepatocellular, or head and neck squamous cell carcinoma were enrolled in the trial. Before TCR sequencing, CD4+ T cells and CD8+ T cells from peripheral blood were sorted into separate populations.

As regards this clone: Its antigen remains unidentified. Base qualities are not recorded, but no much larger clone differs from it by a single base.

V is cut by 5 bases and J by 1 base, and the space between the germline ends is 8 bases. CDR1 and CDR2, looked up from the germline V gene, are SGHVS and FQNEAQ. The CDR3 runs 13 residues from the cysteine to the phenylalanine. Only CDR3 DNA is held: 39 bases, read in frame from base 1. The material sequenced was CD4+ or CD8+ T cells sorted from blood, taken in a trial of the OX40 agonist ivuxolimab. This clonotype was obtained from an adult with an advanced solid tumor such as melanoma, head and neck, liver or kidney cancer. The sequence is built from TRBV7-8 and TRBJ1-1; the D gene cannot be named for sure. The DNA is TGTGCCAGCAGCCTTCGGGGGAACACTGAAGCTTTCTTT. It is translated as CASSLRGNTEAFF.